This T cell receptor beta chain was profiled in a study of T cell changes during pregnancy in multiple sclerosis. The protocol was immunoSEQ multiplex PCR, while the TCRdb copy is restricted to in-frame clones and leaves out a portion. The table lists roughly 110,000 clones, about 90% of them singletons. Per the germline V gene, CDR1 is MDHEN and CDR2 is SYDVKM. The CDR3 sequence is 12 residues long. Trimming left V 6 bases short and J 6 bases short, with 12 bases between. V gene TRBV28 combines with J gene TRBJ2-7, with D perhaps TRBD2 (7 bases). The source of this sequence is a female donor with multiple sclerosis, enrolled in a pregnancy study. The input for sequencing was peripheral blood, taken before pregnancy. This CDR3 is CASRSGEGEQYF. DNA of the CDR3: TGTGCCAGCAGGTCAGGGGAGGGCGAGCAGTACTTC.